Presented here are 8 T cell receptor beta chains from one specimen sequenced in a study of blood T cell repertoires in COVID-19. Clones were sequenced by immunoSEQ multiplex PCR, and TCRdb holds only the in-frame ones, with some missing. Here the sample spans about 130,000 clones, 86% being singletons. What was sequenced was peripheral blood. These TCRs come from a woman aged 50 to 60 who had recovered from COVID-19.

There are a few counts of this clone. The rearrangement uses TRBV20-1 and TRBJ1-5, with 9 bases lining up with TRBD1. V trimming: 3 bases; J trimming: 3 bases; junction bases outside the gene matches: 6. CDR3 size: 15 residues. Germline CDR1 and CDR2: DFQATT and SNEGSKA (reference sequence). The CDR3 bases are TGCAGTGCTAGTGCCTGGACAGGGGTCAATCAGCCCCAGCATTTT. Translation: CSASAWTGVNQPQHF.

The chain joins TRBV10-3 to TRBJ2-5; D is perhaps TRBD1 (5 bases). The CDR3 length is 15 residues. Germline CDR1 is ENHRY and CDR2 is SYGVKD. Trimming removed 0 bases at V and 3 bases at J, with 11 bases between. The CDR3 loop is CAISESKQVEETQYF. The CDR3 nucleotides read TGTGCCATCAGTGAGTCGAAACAGGTGGAAGAGACCCAGTACTTC.

As regards this clone: A much larger clone lies one base from this, so it may be a read error. The chain joins TRBV7-8 to TRBJ2-1; the D gene is possibly TRBD2 (5 bases). This CDR3 is built from 13 residues. With 1 base removed from V and 7 bases from J, the gap between germline ends came to 8 bases. Germline V gene data show CDR1 as SGHVS and CDR2 as FQNEAQ. CDR3 region: CASSLGGFNEQFF. The CDR3 DNA reads as TGTGCCAGCAGCTTAGGAGGGTTTAATGAGCAGTTCTTC.

V gene TRBV6-4 combines with J gene TRBJ2-1; 8 bases map to TRBD1. Germline assignment: CDR1 MRHNA and CDR2 SNTAGT. The V segment lost 5 bases and the J segment 9 bases; nucleotides outside the gene matches: 6. This CDR3 is 13 amino acids long. The CDR3 here is CASSPTGAGEQFF. Here the CDR3 DNA reads TGTGCCAGCAGTCCGACAGGGGCGGGTGAGCAGTTCTTC.

The chain employs TRBV4-2 and TRBJ2-3; 14 positions agree with TRBD2. The CDR3 sequence is 18 residues long. Germline values: CDR1 LGHNA, CDR2 YNFKEQ. V was clipped by 3 bases and J by 4 bases; unmatched bases: 9. The CDR3 reads CASSQRLAGGPGSDTQYF. CDR3 DNA: TGTGCCAGCAGCCAGAGACTAGCGGGAGGGCCGGGCTCAGATACGCAGTATTTT.

A note on this clone: Other DNA sequences in the same sample also yield this CDR3. V usage is TRBV7-2 and J usage is TRBJ2-5; the match to TRBD2 covers 10 bases. There are 15 residues in the CDR3. V lost 5 bases, J lost 5 bases, and 8 bases stayed unmatched. CDR1 SGHTA and CDR2 FQGNSA come from the germline V gene. For the CDR3, the DNA is TGTGCCAGCAGCCTCCAGCGGGGGGGTGGGGAGACCCAGTACTTC. Its protein product is CASSLQRGGGETQYF.

The chain is built from TRBV13 and TRBJ2-7; 8 bases are a match to TRBD2. Trimming at V came to 4 bases and at J to 0 bases, leaving 11 bases not matched to a gene. The CDR3 consists of 17 residues. The V gene's germline CDR1 is PRHDT and CDR2 FYEKMQ (reference sequence). For the CDR3, the DNA is TGTGCCAGCAGCTGCCTGAGTGATGCGGGAGGCTCCTACGAGCAGTACTTC. As protein: CASSCLSDAGGSYEQYF.

The rearrangement links TRBV24-1 to TRBJ2-7; a weak D match, TRBD1 (6 bases). Per germline, CDR1 KGHDR and CDR2 SFDVKD. The CDR3 loop spans 12 amino acids. V was cut by 7 bases and J by 7 bases, with 13 bases left in between. DNA of the CDR3: TGTGCCACCAGATCCCCCCAGGGGGAGCAGTACTTC. Its protein is CATRSPQGEQYF.